The entry below gives a single T cell receptor (beta chain) sequence along with its context. Sequencing used immunoSEQ multiplex PCR; TCRdb keeps in-frame clones, though not all of them. Of 100,000 to 150,000 clones listed, about 93% are singletons. The data originate from a study of control samples from healthy donors and cancer patients. The CDR3 is 14 amino acids. Germline V lookup: CDR1 GTSNPN, CDR2 SVGIG (reference sequence). Trimming shortened V by 0 bases and J by 2 bases, and 8 bases separated the two germline ends. This TCR came from a middle-aged man in good health. The V call is TRBV30, the J call TRBJ1-5; D may be TRBD1 (6 bases). The sequencing input was blood. The CDR3 nucleotides are TGTGCCTGGAGTGTACAGGGTGGCAATCAGCCCCAGCATTTT. Encoded protein: CAWSVQGGNQPQHF.